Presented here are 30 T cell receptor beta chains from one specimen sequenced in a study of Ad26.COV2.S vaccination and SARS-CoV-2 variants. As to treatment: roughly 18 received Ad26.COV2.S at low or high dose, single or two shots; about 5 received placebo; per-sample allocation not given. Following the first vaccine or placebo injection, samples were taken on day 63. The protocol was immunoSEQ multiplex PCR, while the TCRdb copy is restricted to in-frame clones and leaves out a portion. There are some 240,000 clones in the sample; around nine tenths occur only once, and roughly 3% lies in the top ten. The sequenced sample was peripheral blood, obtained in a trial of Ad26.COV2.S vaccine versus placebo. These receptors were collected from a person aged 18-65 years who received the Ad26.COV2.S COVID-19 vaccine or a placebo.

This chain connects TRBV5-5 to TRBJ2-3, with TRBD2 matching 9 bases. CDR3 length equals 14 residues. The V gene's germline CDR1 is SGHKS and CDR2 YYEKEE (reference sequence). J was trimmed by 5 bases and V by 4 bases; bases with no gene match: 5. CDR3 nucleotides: TGTGCCAGCAGCCAGACTAGCGGATTAGATACGCAGTATTTT. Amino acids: CASSQTSGLDTQYF.

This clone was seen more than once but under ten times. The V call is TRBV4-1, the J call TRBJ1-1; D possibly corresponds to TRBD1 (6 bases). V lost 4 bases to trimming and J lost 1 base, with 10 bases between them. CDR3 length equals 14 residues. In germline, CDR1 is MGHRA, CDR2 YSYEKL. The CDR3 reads CASSLDRRNTEAFF. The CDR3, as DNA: TGCGCCAGCAGCCTGGACAGAAGGAACACTGAAGCTTTCTTT.

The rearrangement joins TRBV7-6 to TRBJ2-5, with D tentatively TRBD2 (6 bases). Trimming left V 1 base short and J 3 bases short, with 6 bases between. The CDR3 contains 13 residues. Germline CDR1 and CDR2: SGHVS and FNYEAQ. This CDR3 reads CASSLGGKETQYF. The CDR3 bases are TGTGCCAGCAGCTTAGGCGGGAAAGAGACCCAGTACTTC.

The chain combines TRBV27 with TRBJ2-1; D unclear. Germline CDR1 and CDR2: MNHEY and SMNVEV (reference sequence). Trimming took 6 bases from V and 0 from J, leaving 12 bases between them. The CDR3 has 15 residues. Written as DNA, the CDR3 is TGTGCCAGCAGCCCAACAGTGGTCTCCTACAATGAGCAGTTCTTC. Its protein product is CASSPTVVSYNEQFF.

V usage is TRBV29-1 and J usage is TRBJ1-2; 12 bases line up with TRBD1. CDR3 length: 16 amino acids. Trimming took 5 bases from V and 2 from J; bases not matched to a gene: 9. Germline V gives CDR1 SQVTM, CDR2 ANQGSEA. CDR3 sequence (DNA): TGCAGCGTTAGTAGGGACAGGGGGCGCGGGAACTATGGCTACACCTTC. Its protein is CSVSRDRGRGNYGYTF.

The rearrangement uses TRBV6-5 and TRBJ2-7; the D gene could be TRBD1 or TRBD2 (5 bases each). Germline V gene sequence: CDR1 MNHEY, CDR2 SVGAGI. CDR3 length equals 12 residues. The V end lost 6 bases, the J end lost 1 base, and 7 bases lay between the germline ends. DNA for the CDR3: TGTGCCAGCAGGGGACCTTCCTACGAGCAGTACGTC. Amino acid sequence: CASRGPSYEQYV.

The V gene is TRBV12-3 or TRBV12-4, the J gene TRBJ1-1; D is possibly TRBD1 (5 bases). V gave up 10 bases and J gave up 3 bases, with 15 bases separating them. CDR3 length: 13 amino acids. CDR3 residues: CATREGKYTEAFF. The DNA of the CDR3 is TGTGCCACCAGGGAGGGGAAGTACACTGAAGCTTTCTTT.

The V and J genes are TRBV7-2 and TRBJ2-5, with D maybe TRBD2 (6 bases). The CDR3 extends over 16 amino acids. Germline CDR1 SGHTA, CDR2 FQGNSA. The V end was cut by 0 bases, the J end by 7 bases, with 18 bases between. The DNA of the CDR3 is TGTGCCAGCAGCTTAGCATTGAGACTAGATGGAGGGACCCAGTACTTC. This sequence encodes CASSLALRLDGGTQYF.

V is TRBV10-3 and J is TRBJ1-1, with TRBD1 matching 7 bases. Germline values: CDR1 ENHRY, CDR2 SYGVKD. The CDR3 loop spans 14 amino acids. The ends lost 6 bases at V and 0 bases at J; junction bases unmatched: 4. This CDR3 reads CAISKGQLNTEAFF. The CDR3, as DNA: TGTGCCATCAGCAAGGGACAGTTGAACACTGAAGCTTTCTTT.

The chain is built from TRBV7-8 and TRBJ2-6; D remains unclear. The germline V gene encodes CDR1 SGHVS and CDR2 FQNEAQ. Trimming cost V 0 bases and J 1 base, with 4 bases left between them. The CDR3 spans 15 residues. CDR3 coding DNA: TGTGCCAGCAGCTTAGCGTTATCTGGGGCCAACGTCCTGACTTTC. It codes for CASSLALSGANVLTF.

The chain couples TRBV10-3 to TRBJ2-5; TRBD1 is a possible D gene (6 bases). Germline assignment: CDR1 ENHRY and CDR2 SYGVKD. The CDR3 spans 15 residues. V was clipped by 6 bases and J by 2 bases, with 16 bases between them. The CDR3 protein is CAISGPGTPQETQYF. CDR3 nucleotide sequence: TGTGCCATCAGCGGACCCGGGACACCGCAAGAGACCCAGTACTTC.

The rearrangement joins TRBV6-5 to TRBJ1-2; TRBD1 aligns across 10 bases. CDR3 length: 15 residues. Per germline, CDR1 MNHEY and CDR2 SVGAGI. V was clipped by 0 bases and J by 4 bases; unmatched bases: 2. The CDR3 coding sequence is TGTGCCAGCAGTTACTCTCGGACAGGGGGCTATGGCTACACCTTC. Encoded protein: CASSYSRTGGYGYTF.

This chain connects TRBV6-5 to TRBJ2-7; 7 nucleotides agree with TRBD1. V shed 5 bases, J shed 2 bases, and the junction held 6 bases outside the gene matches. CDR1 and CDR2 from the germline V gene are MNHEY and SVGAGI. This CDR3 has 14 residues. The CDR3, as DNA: TGTGCCAGCAGTCGCACCGGACAGGCCTACGAGCAGTACGTC. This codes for CASSRTGQAYEQYV.

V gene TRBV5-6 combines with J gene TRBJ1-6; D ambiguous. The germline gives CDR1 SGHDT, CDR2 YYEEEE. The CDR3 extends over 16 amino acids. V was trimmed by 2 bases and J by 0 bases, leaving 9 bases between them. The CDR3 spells CASSLKDPSYNSPLHF. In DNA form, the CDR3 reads TGTGCCAGCAGCTTAAAAGACCCCTCCTATAATTCACCCCTCCACTTT.

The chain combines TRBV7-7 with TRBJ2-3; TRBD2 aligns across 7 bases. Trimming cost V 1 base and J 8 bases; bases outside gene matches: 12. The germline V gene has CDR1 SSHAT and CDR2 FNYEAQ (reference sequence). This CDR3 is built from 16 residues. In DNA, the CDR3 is TGTGCCAGCAGCTTAGTTGAACGGGAGGCGCCCGCTACGCAGTATTTT. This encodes CASSLVEREAPATQYF.

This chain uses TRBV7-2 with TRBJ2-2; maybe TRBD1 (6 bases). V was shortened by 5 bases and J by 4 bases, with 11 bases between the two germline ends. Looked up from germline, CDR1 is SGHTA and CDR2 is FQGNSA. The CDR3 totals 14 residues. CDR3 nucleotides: TGTGCCAGCAGCACAGGGCTGGGCACCGGGGAGCTGTTTTTT. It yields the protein CASSTGLGTGELFF.

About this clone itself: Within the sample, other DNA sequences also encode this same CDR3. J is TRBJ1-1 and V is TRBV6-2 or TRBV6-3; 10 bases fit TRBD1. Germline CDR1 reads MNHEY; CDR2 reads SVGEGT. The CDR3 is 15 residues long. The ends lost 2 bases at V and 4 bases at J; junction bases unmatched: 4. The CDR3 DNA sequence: TGTGCCAGCAGTTACCCGGGACAGGGGACCACTGAAGCTTTCTTT. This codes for CASSYPGQGTTEAFF.

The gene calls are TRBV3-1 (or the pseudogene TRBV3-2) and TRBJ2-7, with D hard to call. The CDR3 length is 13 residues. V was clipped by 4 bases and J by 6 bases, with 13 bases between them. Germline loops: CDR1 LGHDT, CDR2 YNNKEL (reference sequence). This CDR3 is CASSRTTFGEQYF. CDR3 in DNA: TGTGCCAGCAGCCGCACCACCTTTGGCGAGCAGTACTTC.

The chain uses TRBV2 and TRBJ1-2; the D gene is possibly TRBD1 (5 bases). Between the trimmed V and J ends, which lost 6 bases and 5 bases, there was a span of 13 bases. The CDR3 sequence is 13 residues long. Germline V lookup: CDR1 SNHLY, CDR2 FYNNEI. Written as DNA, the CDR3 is TGTGCCAGCAGCTTAGACAGCGGATATGGCTACACCTTC. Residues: CASSLDSGYGYTF.

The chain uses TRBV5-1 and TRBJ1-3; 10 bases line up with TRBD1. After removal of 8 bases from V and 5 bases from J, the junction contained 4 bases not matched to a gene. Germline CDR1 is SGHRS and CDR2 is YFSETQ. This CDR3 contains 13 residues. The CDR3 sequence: CASQDRGRNTIYF. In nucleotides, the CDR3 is TGCGCCAGTCAAGACAGGGGGCGAAACACCATATATTTT.

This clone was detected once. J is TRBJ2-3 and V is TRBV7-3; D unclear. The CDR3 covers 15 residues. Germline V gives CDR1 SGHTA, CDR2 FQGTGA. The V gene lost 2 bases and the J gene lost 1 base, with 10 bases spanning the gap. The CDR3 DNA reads TGTGCCAGCAGCTTATACGGGTTAGGCACAGATACGCAGTATTTT. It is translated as CASSLYGLGTDTQYF.

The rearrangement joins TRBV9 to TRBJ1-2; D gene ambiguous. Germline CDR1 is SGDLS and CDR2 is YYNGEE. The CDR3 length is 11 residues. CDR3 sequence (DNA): TGTGTCGGGAATTTATTCTATGGCTACACCTTC. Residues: CVGNLFYGYTF.

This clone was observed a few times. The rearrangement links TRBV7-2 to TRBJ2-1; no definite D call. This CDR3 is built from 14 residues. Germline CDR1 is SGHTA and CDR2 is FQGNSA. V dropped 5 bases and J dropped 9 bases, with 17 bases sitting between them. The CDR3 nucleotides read TGTGCCAGCAGCAAATCATTGCAGTTCCCTGAGCAGTTCTTC. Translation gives CASSKSLQFPEQFF.

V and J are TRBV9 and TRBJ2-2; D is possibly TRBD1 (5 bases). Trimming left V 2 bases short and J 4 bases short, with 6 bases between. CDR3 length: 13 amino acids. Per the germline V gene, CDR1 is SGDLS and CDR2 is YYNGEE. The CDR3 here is CASSVTVTGELFF. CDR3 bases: TGTGCCAGCAGCGTGACAGTCACCGGGGAGCTGTTTTTT.

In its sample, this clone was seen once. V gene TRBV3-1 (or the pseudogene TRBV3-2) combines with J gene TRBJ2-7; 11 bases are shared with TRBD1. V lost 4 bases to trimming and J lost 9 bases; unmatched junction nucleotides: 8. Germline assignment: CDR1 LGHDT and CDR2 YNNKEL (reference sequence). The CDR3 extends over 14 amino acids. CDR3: CASSPRDRGGWQYF. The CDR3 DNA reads TGTGCCAGCAGCCCCCGGGACAGGGGGGGTTGGCAGTACTTC.

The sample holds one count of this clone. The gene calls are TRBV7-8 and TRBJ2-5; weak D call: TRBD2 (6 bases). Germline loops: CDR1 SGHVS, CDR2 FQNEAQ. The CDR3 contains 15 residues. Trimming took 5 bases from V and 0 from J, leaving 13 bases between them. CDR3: CASSRYPSDQETQYF. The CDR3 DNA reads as TGTGCCAGCAGCAGATACCCTAGCGACCAAGAGACCCAGTACTTC.

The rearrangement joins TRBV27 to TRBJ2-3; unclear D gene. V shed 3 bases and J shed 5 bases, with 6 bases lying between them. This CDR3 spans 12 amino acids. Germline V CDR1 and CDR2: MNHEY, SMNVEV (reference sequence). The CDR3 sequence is CASSLKGDTQYF. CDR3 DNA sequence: TGTGCCAGCAGTTTGAAGGGAGATACGCAGTATTTT.

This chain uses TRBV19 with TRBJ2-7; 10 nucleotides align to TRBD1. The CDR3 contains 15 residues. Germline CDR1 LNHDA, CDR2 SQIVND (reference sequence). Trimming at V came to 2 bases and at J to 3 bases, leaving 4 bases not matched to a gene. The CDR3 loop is CASSIPGQGYYEQYF. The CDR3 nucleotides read TGTGCCAGTAGTATACCGGGACAGGGGTACTACGAGCAGTACTTC.

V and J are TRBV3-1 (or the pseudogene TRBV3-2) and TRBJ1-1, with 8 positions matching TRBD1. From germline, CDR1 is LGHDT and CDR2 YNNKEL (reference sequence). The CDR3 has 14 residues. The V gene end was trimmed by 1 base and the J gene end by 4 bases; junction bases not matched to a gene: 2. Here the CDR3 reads CASSQGQGATEAFF. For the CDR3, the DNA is TGTGCCAGCAGCCAAGGGCAGGGGGCCACTGAAGCTTTCTTT.

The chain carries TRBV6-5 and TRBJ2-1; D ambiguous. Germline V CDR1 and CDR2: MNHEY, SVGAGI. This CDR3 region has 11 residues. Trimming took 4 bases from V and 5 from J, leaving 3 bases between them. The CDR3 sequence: CASSWDNEQFF. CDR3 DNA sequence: TGTGCCAGCAGTTGGGACAATGAGCAGTTCTTC.